Listed below are T cell receptor beta chains from one sample, sequenced in a study of cytotoxic CD8 clonotypes in ibrutinib-treated CLL. The protocol was immunoSEQ multiplex PCR, while the TCRdb copy is restricted to in-frame clones and leaves out a portion. The table shows roughly 180,000 clones, with around 80% occurring only once. The starting material was PBMCs, obtained after 24 months of ibrutinib treatment. These receptors were obtained from a human donor with chronic lymphocytic leukemia. CDR3s include the opening cysteine and the closing phenylalanine or tryptophan. Each record gives: V gene, clone size, J gene, D gene, CDR3 protein, CDR3 DNA. The D gene is left open where the match is weak. Size values are once, few and many counts, or a class for expanded clones, and some rows have none.

v_call: TRBV18; clone_size: -; j_call: TRBJ2-1; d_call: TRBD2; cdr3_aa: CASSPLGGMDSYNEQFF; cdr3_nt: TGTGCCAGCTCACCACTGGGAGGGATGGACTCCTACAATGAGCAGTTCTTC
v_call: TRBV15; clone_size: -; j_call: TRBJ1-6; d_call: -; cdr3_aa: CATSRAVDNSPLHF; cdr3_nt: TGTGCCACCAGTAGGGCAGTTGATAATTCACCCCTCCACTTT
v_call: TRBV29-1; clone_size: -; j_call: TRBJ1-1; d_call: -; cdr3_aa: CSVVGRAGGTEAFF; cdr3_nt: TGCAGCGTTGTTGGAAGGGCCGGAGGAACTGAAGCTTTCTTT
v_call: TRBV28; clone_size: -; j_call: TRBJ1-5; d_call: -; cdr3_aa: CASRPRTVYSNQPQHF; cdr3_nt: TGTGCCAGCAGACCCCGGACAGTTTATAGCAATCAGCCCCAGCATTTT
v_call: TRBV29-1; clone_size: -; j_call: TRBJ1-3; d_call: TRBD1; cdr3_aa: CSVQGDRGNTIYF; cdr3_nt: TGCAGCGTTCAGGGGGACAGAGGAAACACCATATATTTT
v_call: TRBV28; clone_size: -; j_call: TRBJ1-3; d_call: -; cdr3_aa: CASSLSKTSGNTIYF; cdr3_nt: TGTGCCAGCAGTTTATCCAAGACCTCTGGAAACACCATATATTTT
v_call: TRBV19; clone_size: -; j_call: TRBJ1-1; d_call: TRBD1; cdr3_aa: CATLRQGLNTEAFF; cdr3_nt: TGTGCCACCTTACGACAGGGCTTGAACACTGAAGCTTTCTTT
v_call: TRBV19; clone_size: -; j_call: TRBJ1-1; d_call: -; cdr3_aa: CASSTGRWTEAFF; cdr3_nt: TGTGCCAGTAGTACAGGACGGTGGACTGAAGCTTTCTTT
v_call: TRBV5-4; clone_size: -; j_call: TRBJ2-7; d_call: -; cdr3_aa: CASSLYPGEPSSYEQYF; cdr3_nt: TGTGCCAGCAGCTTGTATCCGGGAGAGCCCTCCTCCTACGAGCAGTACTTC
v_call: TRBV5-4; clone_size: -; j_call: TRBJ1-2; d_call: TRBD1; cdr3_aa: CASSPQGAANYGYTF; cdr3_nt: TGTGCCAGCAGTCCCCAGGGGGCTGCTAACTATGGCTACACCTTC
v_call: TRBV27; clone_size: -; j_call: TRBJ1-4; d_call: TRBD1; cdr3_aa: CASRVQGNINEKLFF; cdr3_nt: TGTGCCAGCAGGGTACAGGGGAATATTAATGAAAAACTGTTTTTT
v_call: TRBV5-1; clone_size: -; j_call: TRBJ1-4; d_call: TRBD1; cdr3_aa: CASSPSPVTGGLGEKLFF; cdr3_nt: TGCGCCAGCAGTCCGAGCCCCGTTACAGGGGGGCTGGGCGAAAAACTGTTTTTT
v_call: TRBV7-2; clone_size: once; j_call: TRBJ2-5; d_call: -; cdr3_aa: CASTPWGQETQYF; cdr3_nt: TGTGCCAGCACCCCTTGGGGCCAAGAGACCCAGTACTTC
v_call: TRBV27; clone_size: -; j_call: TRBJ2-7; d_call: -; cdr3_aa: CASSKLGGYEQYF; cdr3_nt: TGTGCCAGCAGTAAGCTAGGGGGCTACGAGCAGTACTTC
v_call: TRBV29-1; clone_size: -; j_call: TRBJ2-3; d_call: TRBD2; cdr3_aa: CSATAPGLAGGRGAQYF; cdr3_nt: TGCAGCGCGACCGCTCCGGGACTAGCGGGGGGCAGGGGTGCGCAGTATTTT
v_call: TRBV6-5; clone_size: -; j_call: TRBJ1-5; d_call: TRBD1; cdr3_aa: CASRKKRQGVGPQHF; cdr3_nt: TGTGCCAGCAGGAAGAAGAGACAGGGGGTCGGGCCCCAGCATTTT
v_call: TRBV7-8; clone_size: -; j_call: TRBJ1-5; d_call: TRBD1; cdr3_aa: CASTPGTGNQPQHF; cdr3_nt: TGTGCCAGTACCCCCGGGACAGGCAATCAGCCCCAGCATTTT
v_call: TRBV30; clone_size: -; j_call: TRBJ1-3; d_call: -; cdr3_aa: CAWSRGFSSGNTIYF; cdr3_nt: TGTGCCTGGAGTCGGGGCTTTTCCTCTGGAAACACCATATATTTT
v_call: TRBV6-1; clone_size: -; j_call: TRBJ1-2; d_call: TRBD1; cdr3_aa: CASRIGTGISYGYTF; cdr3_nt: TGTGCCAGCAGGATTGGGACAGGGATCTCCTATGGCTACACCTTC
v_call: TRBV5-1; clone_size: -; j_call: TRBJ2-2; d_call: -; cdr3_aa: CASSPWGDGELFF; cdr3_nt: TGCGCCAGCAGCCCGTGGGGGGACGGGGAGCTGTTTTTT
v_call: TRBV7-2; clone_size: -; j_call: TRBJ2-1; d_call: -; cdr3_aa: CASSLLPDRSSYNEQFF; cdr3_nt: TGTGCCAGCAGCCTCCTCCCCGACCGGAGCTCCTACAATGAGCAGTTCTTC
v_call: TRBV7-2; clone_size: -; j_call: TRBJ1-1; d_call: -; cdr3_aa: CASSAQGRGAGRAEAFF; cdr3_nt: TGTGCCAGCAGCGCACAAGGGCGAGGGGCAGGTCGGGCTGAAGCTTTCTTT
v_call: TRBV5-1; clone_size: -; j_call: TRBJ2-7; d_call: -; cdr3_aa: CASSYTTLPSYEQYF; cdr3_nt: TGCGCCAGCAGCTATACGACATTGCCTTCCTACGAGCAGTACTTC
v_call: TRBV6-5; clone_size: -; j_call: TRBJ1-1; d_call: -; cdr3_aa: CASSLQENVGTEAFF; cdr3_nt: TGTGCCAGCAGCCTACAGGAAAATGTAGGCACTGAAGCTTTCTTT
v_call: TRBV7-2; clone_size: -; j_call: TRBJ2-1; d_call: TRBD2; cdr3_aa: CASSSPGLAGVEQFF; cdr3_nt: TGTGCCAGCAGCTCGCCGGGACTAGCGGGAGTTGAGCAGTTCTTC
v_call: TRBV29-1; clone_size: -; j_call: TRBJ2-1; d_call: TRBD2; cdr3_aa: CSVGLAGPKTEQFF; cdr3_nt: TGCAGCGTTGGGCTAGCGGGGCCGAAAACTGAGCAGTTCTTC
v_call: TRBV6-5; clone_size: -; j_call: TRBJ2-3; d_call: -; cdr3_aa: CAVCRALRTDTQYF; cdr3_nt: TGTGCCGTATGTAGGGCTTTACGCACAGATACGCAGTATTTT
v_call: TRBV18; clone_size: -; j_call: TRBJ1-2; d_call: -; cdr3_aa: CASSPVETSYGYTF; cdr3_nt: TGTGCCAGCTCACCAGTCGAGACCTCATATGGCTACACCTTC
v_call: TRBV28; clone_size: -; j_call: TRBJ1-1; d_call: TRBD1; cdr3_aa: CASSRQGNTEAFF; cdr3_nt: TGTGCCAGCAGTCGACAGGGGAACACTGAAGCTTTCTTT
v_call: TRBV7-6; clone_size: -; j_call: TRBJ1-3; d_call: TRBD1; cdr3_aa: CASSSLRGGFGNTIYF; cdr3_nt: TGTGCCAGCAGCTCTCTCAGGGGGGGGTTTGGAAACACCATATATTTT
v_call: TRBV7-2; clone_size: -; j_call: TRBJ2-3; d_call: TRBD2; cdr3_aa: CASSSRGAGGPDTQYF; cdr3_nt: TGTGCCAGCAGCTCCCGGGGAGCGGGGGGGCCAGATACGCAGTATTTT
v_call: TRBV30; clone_size: -; j_call: TRBJ2-5; d_call: -; cdr3_aa: CAWSLAATGETQYF; cdr3_nt: TGTGCCTGGAGTCTCGCCGCCACCGGGGAGACCCAGTACTTC
v_call: TRBV27; clone_size: -; j_call: TRBJ1-4; d_call: -; cdr3_aa: CASSFIGTHNEKLFF; cdr3_nt: TGTGCCAGCAGTTTCATTGGGACTCATAATGAAAAACTGTTTTTT
v_call: TRBV2; clone_size: -; j_call: TRBJ1-5; d_call: TRBD1; cdr3_aa: CATAGTGNSNQPQHF; cdr3_nt: TGTGCCACCGCCGGGACAGGGAATAGCAATCAGCCCCAGCATTTT
v_call: TRBV29-1; clone_size: -; j_call: TRBJ1-5; d_call: -; cdr3_aa: CSVEPGRGQPQHF; cdr3_nt: TGCAGCGTTGAACCGGGGAGGGGGCAGCCCCAGCATTTT
v_call: TRBV5-6; clone_size: -; j_call: TRBJ2-5; d_call: -; cdr3_aa: CASRSGLKGRHQETQYF; cdr3_nt: TGTGCCAGCCGATCGGGCCTCAAAGGGAGACACCAAGAGACCCAGTACTTC
v_call: TRBV7-2; clone_size: -; j_call: TRBJ2-1; d_call: -; cdr3_aa: CASSLGQAYNEQFF; cdr3_nt: TGTGCCAGCAGCTTAGGGCAGGCCTACAATGAGCAGTTCTTC
v_call: TRBV5-5; clone_size: once; j_call: TRBJ1-3; d_call: -; cdr3_aa: CASSLAGLDNTIYF; cdr3_nt: TGTGCCAGCAGCTTGGCTGGCCTGGATAACACCATATATTTT
v_call: TRBV2; clone_size: -; j_call: TRBJ2-5; d_call: TRBD1; cdr3_aa: CASSDRDRGEETQYF; cdr3_nt: TGTGCCAGCAGTGATCGGGACAGGGGGGAAGAGACCCAGTACTTC
v_call: TRBV5-1; clone_size: -; j_call: TRBJ2-6; d_call: TRBD2; cdr3_aa: CASSGLAGEGANVLTF; cdr3_nt: TGCGCCAGCAGCGGACTAGCGGGGGAAGGGGCCAACGTCCTGACTTTC
v_call: TRBV5-4; clone_size: -; j_call: TRBJ1-1; d_call: TRBD1; cdr3_aa: CASSLGTVNTEAFF; cdr3_nt: TGTGCCAGCAGCTTAGGGACAGTGAACACTGAAGCTTTCTTT
v_call: TRBV18; clone_size: -; j_call: TRBJ2-3; d_call: TRBD1; cdr3_aa: CASSPDRGGADTQYF; cdr3_nt: TGTGCCAGCTCACCAGACAGGGGCGGGGCAGATACGCAGTATTTT
v_call: TRBV6-6; clone_size: once; j_call: TRBJ1-1; d_call: -; cdr3_aa: CASSWGGTTEAFF; cdr3_nt: TGTGCCAGCAGCTGGGGGGGGACCACTGAAGCTTTCTTT
v_call: TRBV11-2; clone_size: -; j_call: TRBJ1-5; d_call: TRBD1; cdr3_aa: CASSPTGQVKGQPQHF; cdr3_nt: TGTGCCAGCAGTCCTACGGGACAGGTTAAGGGTCAGCCCCAGCATTTT
v_call: TRBV2; clone_size: -; j_call: TRBJ2-2; d_call: -; cdr3_aa: CASSVGPGELFF; cdr3_nt: TGTGCCAGCAGTGTAGGTCCCGGGGAGCTGTTTTTT
v_call: TRBV4-2; clone_size: -; j_call: TRBJ2-1; d_call: TRBD2; cdr3_aa: CASSLGLAGANEQFF; cdr3_nt: TGTGCCAGCAGCCTGGGACTAGCGGGAGCCAATGAGCAGTTCTTC
v_call: TRBV15; clone_size: -; j_call: TRBJ2-1; d_call: TRBD2; cdr3_aa: CATSRDRLAGGGSSYNEQFF; cdr3_nt: TGTGCCACCAGCAGAGATCGGCTAGCGGGGGGAGGGAGCTCCTACAATGAGCAGTTCTTC
v_call: TRBV5-6; clone_size: -; j_call: TRBJ1-4; d_call: TRBD1; cdr3_aa: CASSPGIGGIKLFF; cdr3_nt: TGTGCCAGCAGTCCCGGGATAGGGGGCATAAAACTGTTTTTT
v_call: TRBV6-5; clone_size: -; j_call: TRBJ1-5; d_call: -; cdr3_aa: CASSYMRVDQPQHF; cdr3_nt: TGTGCCAGCAGTTACATGAGGGTCGATCAGCCCCAGCATTTT
v_call: TRBV7-3; clone_size: -; j_call: TRBJ1-1; d_call: -; cdr3_aa: CASSLDATGLRNTEAFF; cdr3_nt: TGTGCCAGCAGCTTAGACGCGACAGGCCTCAGGAACACTGAAGCTTTCTTT
v_call: TRBV30; clone_size: -; j_call: TRBJ2-3; d_call: -; cdr3_aa: CAWSVLRGTDTQYF; cdr3_nt: TGTGCCTGGAGTGTACTGAGGGGCACAGATACGCAGTATTTT
v_call: TRBV6-1; clone_size: -; j_call: TRBJ2-3; d_call: TRBD1; cdr3_aa: CASNLQGSADTQYF; cdr3_nt: TGTGCCAGCAATTTACAGGGGAGTGCAGATACGCAGTATTTT
v_call: TRBV28; clone_size: -; j_call: TRBJ2-5; d_call: -; cdr3_aa: CASSFMRSRSETQYF; cdr3_nt: TGTGCCAGCAGTTTCATGAGGTCTAGGTCAGAGACCCAGTACTTC